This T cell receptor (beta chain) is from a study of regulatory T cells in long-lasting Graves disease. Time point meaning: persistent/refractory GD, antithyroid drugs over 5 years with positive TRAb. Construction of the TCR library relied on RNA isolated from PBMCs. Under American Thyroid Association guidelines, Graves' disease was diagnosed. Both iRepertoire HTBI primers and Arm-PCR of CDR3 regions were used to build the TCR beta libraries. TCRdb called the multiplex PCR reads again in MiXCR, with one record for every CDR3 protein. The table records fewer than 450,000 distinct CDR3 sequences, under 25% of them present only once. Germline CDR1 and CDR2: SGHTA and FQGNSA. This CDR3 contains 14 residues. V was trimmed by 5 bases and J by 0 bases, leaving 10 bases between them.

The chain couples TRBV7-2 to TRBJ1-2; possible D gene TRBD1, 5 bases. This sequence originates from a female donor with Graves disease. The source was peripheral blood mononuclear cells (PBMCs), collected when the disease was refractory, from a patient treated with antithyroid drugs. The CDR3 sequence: CASSLATANYGYTF. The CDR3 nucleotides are TGTGCCAGCAGCCTTGCGACAGCTAACTATGGCTACACCTTC.